This T cell receptor (beta chain) originates from a study of blood T cell repertoires in COVID-19. As for the study in general: Nucleic acid was either cDNA or gDNA, and it came from T cells, B-cell-depleted T cells, or PBMCs.

Study processing details: Amplified reference gene primers provided the basis for estimating nucleated cell counts. Clones were read by immunoSEQ multiplex PCR, and TCRdb kept only the in-frame ones, dropping some. Clone size and the V and J calls come from that table; the DNA yielded D and trimming. The data contain thousands of clones, roughly 88% of them seen just once; the ten biggest clones take up 9% to 10%. The V gene lost 3 bases and the J gene lost 10 bases, with 6 bases spanning the gap. This CDR3 comprises 9 residues. CDR1 DFQATT and CDR2 SNEGSKA come from the germline V gene (reference sequence).

The chain combines TRBV20-1 with TRBJ1-2, with no clear D. The material sequenced was peripheral blood. This receptor was obtained from a human donor in a cohort sampled during active COVID-19. The CDR3 spells CSASGYYTF. CDR3 sequence (DNA): TGCAGTGCTAGTGGTTACTACACCTTC.